One sample yielded the 13 T cell receptor beta chains listed below, sequenced in a study of CD8 T cells in Susac syndrome. Random hexamers served to reverse transcribe about 0.5 to 1 ug RNA. TCRdb redid the calling of the immunoSEQ multiplex PCR reads with MiXCR, one entry per CDR3 protein. The sample lists about 180,000 distinct CDR3 sequences; approximately 94% were seen once. Sequencing was carried out using CD4+ T cells from PBMCs. All receptors come from a human donor with Susac syndrome.

This clonotype was observed a single time. The chain combines TRBV29-1 with TRBJ1-1, with no clear D. V lost 6 bases and J lost 1, with 15 bases in between. CDR3 length: 14 residues. CDR1 is SQVTM, CDR2 ANQGSEA, per germline. Written as DNA, the CDR3 is TGCAGCGTAGCCCCGGTGGCGGCGAACACTGAAGCTTTCTTT. Protein product: CSVAPVAANTEAFF.

The chain carries TRBV3-1 and TRBJ1-6; no clear D. Germline CDR1 LGHDT, CDR2 YNNKEL (reference sequence). The CDR3 is made up of 13 amino acids. Trimming took 1 base from V and 6 from J, leaving 4 bases between them. CDR3 loop: CASSQAANSPLHF. In DNA form, the CDR3 reads TGTGCCAGCAGCCAAGCGGCTAATTCACCCCTCCACTTT.

The V and J genes are TRBV20-1 and TRBJ2-2; TRBD1 aligns across 7 bases. The CDR3 is made up of 16 amino acids. CDR1 and CDR2 from the germline V gene are DFQATT and SNEGSKA (reference sequence). Trimming at V came to 1 base and at J to 1 base, leaving 6 bases not matched to a gene. The DNA for the CDR3 is TGCAGTGCTAGAGTCGCAGGGGGTCGGAACACCGGGGAGCTGTTTTTT. Translated: CSARVAGGRNTGELFF.

Here the CDR3 DNA reads TGCAGTGCTAGTCACGCCGGGGGAGGGTCCTACGAGCAGTACTTC. It yields the protein CSASHAGGGSYEQYF. This chain uses TRBV20-1 with TRBJ2-7; TRBD2 agrees at 7 bases. Germline V lookup: CDR1 DFQATT, CDR2 SNEGSKA (reference sequence). The CDR3 is 15 residues long. Trimming removed 3 bases from V and 1 base from J; junction bases left unmatched: 9.

V and J are TRBV4-1 and TRBJ2-6; 7 bases match TRBD1. The germline gives CDR1 MGHRA, CDR2 YSYEKL. This CDR3 region has 17 residues. Trimming cost V 3 bases and J 0 bases; bases outside gene matches: 5. CDR3 protein: CASSHGQELSGANVLTF. As DNA, the CDR3 is TGCGCCAGCAGCCATGGACAGGAACTCTCTGGGGCCAACGTCCTGACTTTC.

The gene calls are TRBV29-1 and TRBJ2-1, with 8 bases that match TRBD1. The germline CDR1 and CDR2 sequences are SQVTM and ANQGSEA. The CDR3 consists of 13 residues. With V trimmed by 6 bases and J by 8 bases, 9 bases remained unmatched. CDR3 sequence reads: CSVDRGRLDEQFF. The DNA of the CDR3 is TGCAGCGTCGACAGGGGACGGTTGGATGAGCAGTTCTTC.

The V call is TRBV20-1, the J call TRBJ2-1, with D perhaps matching TRBD1 or TRBD2 (5 bases each). Trimming took off 3 bases at V and 5 bases at J, with 11 bases between the two ends. Germline CDR1 reads DFQATT; CDR2 reads SNEGSKA (reference sequence). There are 13 residues in the CDR3. The CDR3 here is CSASRDGDNEQFF. CDR3 nucleotides: TGCAGTGCTAGCCGGGACGGTGACAATGAGCAGTTCTTC.

This chain joins TRBV6-5 and TRBJ1-2, with 9 bases that match TRBD1. V gave up 5 bases and J gave up 7 bases; unmatched junction bases: 5. The CDR3 runs to 13 residues. Per germline, CDR1 MNHEY and CDR2 SVGAGI. The CDR3 DNA reads as TGTGCCAGCAGTCCACAGGGGGCGCTTGGCTACACCTTC. Its protein product is CASSPQGALGYTF.

The V and J genes are TRBV20-1 and TRBJ2-1, with TRBD2 matching over 11 bases. Germline-derived CDR1 and CDR2 are DFQATT and SNEGSKA (reference sequence). The CDR3 totals 14 residues. V shed 5 bases, J shed 8 bases, and the junction held 8 bases outside the gene matches. CDR3 loop: CSAFSGGAGYEQFF. The CDR3 bases are TGCAGTGCTTTTAGCGGGGGGGCCGGGTATGAGCAGTTCTTC.

J is TRBJ1-2 and V is TRBV29-1; 8 bases are shared with TRBD1. The CDR3 sequence is 13 residues long. CDR1 and CDR2 from the germline V gene are SQVTM and ANQGSEA. Unmatched junction bases numbered 3, after V lost 2 bases and J lost 4 bases. The CDR3 sequence: CSVESGGAYGYTF. The DNA of the CDR3 is TGCAGCGTTGAATCAGGGGGCGCCTATGGCTACACCTTC.

V and J are TRBV2 and TRBJ2-3, with D perhaps given as TRBD1 or TRBD2 (5 bases each). V was trimmed by 7 bases and J by 2 bases, leaving 13 bases between them. CDR3 length: 14 residues. Germline V lookup: CDR1 SNHLY, CDR2 FYNNEI. The CDR3 reads CASTEGRHTDTQYF. The CDR3 bases are TGTGCCAGCACCGAGGGGCGCCACACAGATACGCAGTATTTT.

V is TRBV5-4 and J is TRBJ1-1; 7 positions match TRBD1. The CDR3 is made up of 13 amino acids. The J segment lost 7 bases and the V segment lost 3 bases, leaving 6 bases of the junction unmatched. In germline, CDR1 is SGHNT, CDR2 YYREEE (reference sequence). This CDR3 reads CASSWDRTGEAFF. CDR3 bases: TGTGCCAGCAGCTGGGACAGAACGGGTGAAGCTTTCTTT.

The chain recombines TRBV6-1 with TRBJ2-1; D possibly corresponds to TRBD2 (5 bases). The CDR3 sequence is 17 residues long. Germline V gene lookup returns CDR1 MNHNS and CDR2 SASEGT. Trimming took off 5 bases at V and 0 bases at J, with 17 bases between the two ends. DNA of the CDR3: TGTGCCAGCAGTCTTCGGCGGGCCGCAAGCTCCTACAATGAGCAGTTCTTC. This encodes CASSLRRAASSYNEQFF.